This TCR beta chain appears in the sequencing data of a study of blood T cell repertoires in COVID-19 (TCRdb year 2020). Some background on the complete study: The collaborator samples originated in the United States, Italy and Spain and spanned the acute and convalescent phases of COVID-19. The material from the prospective study consisted of cDNA or gDNA derived from T cells, B-cell-depleted T cells, or PBMCs. Deeply sampled blood TCRbeta repertoires from subjects exposed to, actively infected with, or recovered from COVID-19 were included in the dataset. The repertoires were made available in a free public database intended to serve as a resource for research on the immune response to SARS-CoV-2. The samples were drawn from two sources: the first 160 participants of the ongoing ImmuneRACE study, and 1,000 to 1,500 subjects contributed by 6 global collaborators. A de-identified subject ID, COVID-19 status, age in years and sex were almost always included in the sample metadata. Where available, HLA class I and class II types were obtained from metadata supplied by the sample provider rather than from assay-based typing.

Of note for this clone: Its binding antigen is unknown. Per-nucleotide qualities are absent, and no much larger clonotype sits a single base away.

TCRbeta CDR3 regions were amplified from genomic DNA by means of the immunoSEQ Assay, a bias-controlled multiplex PCR. Processing in the source paper ran as follows. The number of nucleated cells in each sample was estimated by amplification of reference gene primers within the assay. To quantify the absolute abundance of each unique TCRbeta CDR3 rearrangement, sequence reads were collapsed and filtered. For each sample, productive Simpson clonality was calculated as the square root of Simpson's diversity index across productive rearrangements. TCRdb provides this immuneACCESS table in a form limited to in-frame rearrangements. Some clones are lacking; in checked studies, under half of them reflect an unresolved V gene, and why the rest are absent is not known. That table is the source of V, J and clone size, and D and trimming were worked out from the DNA. The sample contains hundreds of thousands of clones, approximately 88% of them found a single time. The ten largest clonotypes hold under 8% of the sample.

According to the germline V gene (reference sequence), CDR1 reads LNHDA and CDR2 reads SQIVND. Ends trimmed: V by 5 bases, J by 8 bases; bases unmatched to a gene: 8. Spanning cysteine to phenylalanine, the CDR3 consists of 13 amino acids. The retained sequence is limited to the CDR3, 39 bases, with the frame set at the first base. In Seattle, one collaborating source enrolled patients while the infection was active and tracked those patients longitudinally over the course of disease. Whole blood was collected in K2EDTA tubes by collaborating institutions according to the institutions' own protocols. Collaborator samples were shipped for TCRbeta analysis as frozen whole blood, isolated PBMCs, or DNA extracted from either sample type. What the study reported, not specific to this receptor: The quantity of clinical and demographic metadata differed by source and by participant and was supplied without curation.

The specimen was peripheral blood. The source is a woman in her 30s with COVID-19, enrolled during active disease. The sequence is built from TRBV19 and TRBJ1-2; 7 bases in the middle match TRBD1. The CDR3 protein: CASSPWDSRGYTF. Read as DNA, the sequence is TGTGCCAGTAGTCCCTGGGACAGTCGGGGCTACACCTTC.